What follows are 23 T cell receptor gamma chains derived from one specimen sequenced in a study of γδ T cells in repeated Plasmodium falciparum infection. TCRdb called clones from the multiplex PCR reads again using CATT. Of 11,000 to 15,000 gamma-chain clones detected, 1.5% to 2% appear once; the ten largest clones hold around 30%. Bulk repertoires came from Vgamma9/Vdelta2+ or Vdelta2-negative gammadelta T cells flow-sorted from PBMC. Sequencing was carried out using gamma-delta T cells from blood. The receptor set was obtained from a pool of human donors (malaria-infected and uninfected, not separated).

This clone has just a few counts. The protein TCRdb gives is from a much larger clone and does not agree with this DNA's translation at residue 5, likely a read error; the protein shown here comes from the DNA. The rearrangement joins TRGV4 to TRGJ1 or TRGJ2. The CDR3 has 13 amino acids. From germline, CDR1 is EGSTGY and CDR2 YDSYTSSV. V trimming: 4 bases; J trimming: 4 bases; junction bases outside the gene matches: 7. The CDR3 spells CATWEGEYYKKLF. DNA for the CDR3: TGTGCCACCTGGGAAGGGGAGTATTATAAGAAACTCTTT.

This clone was seen repeatedly, ten times or more. The protein TCRdb lists belongs to a much larger clone and differs from this DNA's translation at residue 11, which points to a read error; the protein shown is made from the DNA. This chain joins TRGV9 and TRGJP. The J gene was not available in TCRdb and was assigned here by matching the DNA to germline segments. The CDR3 runs to 17 residues. The V gene's germline CDR1 is GITISATS and CDR2 ISYDGTV (reference sequence). In nucleotides, the CDR3 is TGTGCCTTGTGGGAGGTGAAGGCCAAGTTGGACAAAAAAATCAAGGTATTT. Protein: CALWEVKAKLDKKIKVF.

In this sample, this clone turned up many times. A read error is the likely source, as a far larger clone sits one nucleotide away. Within the sample, other DNA sequences also encode this same CDR3. The V gene call is TRGV9, and the J gene call is absent. CDR3 length: 16 residues. CDR1 is GITISATS and CDR2 is ISYDGTV in the germline V gene (reference sequence). The CDR3: CALWEVLFTVYYKKLF. The CDR3 nucleotides are TGTGCCTTGTGGGAGGTGCTTTTTACCGTTTATTATAAGAAGCTCTTT.

Only a few counts were recorded for this clone. A far larger clone is off by one base, so a read error is likely. The same CDR3 arises from other DNA sequences in this sample as well. V is TRGV9 and J is TRGJP. No J gene was available from TCRdb, and it was assigned here by a germline match of the DNA. Germline V lookup: CDR1 GITISATS, CDR2 ISYDGTV (reference sequence). This CDR3 contains 17 residues. The V gene end was trimmed by 4 bases and the J gene end by 4 bases; junction bases not matched to a gene: 7. The chain's CDR3 is CALWEEIQELGKKIKVF. As DNA, the CDR3 is TGTGCCTTGTGGGAAGAGATACAAGAGTTGGGCAAAAAAATCAAGGTATTT.

This clone was picked up a small number of times. The amino acid sequence in TCRdb belongs to a much larger clone and departs from this DNA's translation at residue 5, likely a sequencing read error; the sequence shown is translated from the DNA. This rearrangement joins TRGV9 to TRGJ1 or TRGJ2. The J gene was not available in TCRdb and was assigned here by matching the DNA to germline segments. The CDR3 is 13 amino acids. CDR1 and CDR2 from the germline V gene are GITISATS and ISYDGTV (reference sequence). V trimming: 6 bases; J trimming: 9 bases; junction bases outside the gene matches: 14. The CDR3 region has the DNA TGTGCCTTGTGGAAGTTTAGGCGACTTAAGAAACTCTTT. Encoded protein: CALWKFRRLKKLF.

Concerning this clone: This likely traces to a read error, being one base from a far larger clone. The sample carries other DNA sequences with the same CDR3. V gene TRGV3 was called; the J gene was not. Germline loops: CDR1 VTNTFY, CDR2 YDVSTARD (reference sequence). The CDR3 totals 9 residues. CDR3 nucleotide sequence: TGTGCCACCGGTTATAAGAAACTTTTT. The encoded protein is CATGYKKLF.

This clone was counted only a few times. TCRdb records a much larger clone's protein for this DNA, with a difference at residue 3 that likely arises from a read error; the protein given is the translation of the DNA. The chain has TRGV3 and TRGJ1 or TRGJ2. TCRdb records no J gene; here it was assigned by comparing the DNA to germline. The CDR3 length is 12 residues. Germline values: CDR1 VTNTFY, CDR2 YDVSTARD (reference sequence). DNA for the CDR3: TGTGCCGCCTGGTCTCACCCTGGGGAGAAACTCTTT. Protein product: CAAWSHPGEKLF.

In this sample, this clone turned up a few times. For this DNA, TCRdb reports the protein of a much larger clone, which diverges at residue 5, most likely from a read error; the protein presented here is translated directly from the DNA. This chain uses TRGV9 with TRGJP. TCRdb offers no J gene call, so here the DNA was matched to germline to obtain one. CDR3 length: 18 residues. Germline assignment: CDR1 GITISATS and CDR2 ISYDGTV (reference sequence). The CDR3 region has the DNA TGTGCCTTGTGGGGGGTGCTTACCCCGGAGTTGGGCAAAAAAATCAAGGTATTT. Its translation: CALWGVLTPELGKKIKVF.

In this sample, this clone turned up a few times. The protein given by TCRdb reflects a much larger clone and differs at residue 5 from this DNA's translation, likely from a read error; the protein shown is the DNA's translation. V is TRGV9 and J is TRGJ1 or TRGJ2. The CDR3 totals 11 residues. Germline V CDR1 and CDR2: GITISATS, ISYDGTV (reference sequence). The CDR3 DNA is TGTGCCTTGTGGAAGGTGAGGATGAAACTCTTT. This codes for CALWKVRMKLF.

With regard to this clone: A far larger clone is one base from this, pointing to a likely read error. Other nucleotide sequences in the sample specify the same CDR3. The chain recombines TRGV4 with TRGJP2. CDR3 length equals 12 residues. The germline CDR1 and CDR2 sequences are EGSTGY and YDSYTSSV. The V segment lost 4 bases and the J segment 12 bases; nucleotides outside the gene matches: 8. The CDR3 loop reads CATWDGHGIKTF. CDR3 coding DNA: TGTGCCACCTGGGACGGGCACGGGATCAAGACGTTT.

This clone was found a few times. TCRdb's listed protein matches a much larger clone and diverges from this DNA's translation at residue 13, likely through a read error; the protein shown comes from the DNA. The chain joins TRGV9 to TRGJP. No J gene was available from TCRdb, and it was assigned here by a germline match of the DNA. The CDR3 consists of 17 residues. Germline assignment: CDR1 GITISATS and CDR2 ISYDGTV (reference sequence). CDR3 sequence reads: CALWVKRTELGKEIKVF. In DNA, the CDR3 is TGTGCCTTGTGGGTAAAACGAACAGAGTTGGGCAAAGAAATCAAGGTATTT.

V is TRGV5 and J is TRGJ1 or TRGJ2. TCRdb carries no J gene annotation; the J gene was assigned here by matching the DNA with germline. This CDR3 has 11 residues. Germline V gene sequence: CDR1 VINAFY, CDR2 YDVSNSKD. The CDR3 protein is CAPGTALKKLF. CDR3 DNA sequence: TGTGCACCTGGGACAGCCCTTAAGAAACTCTTT.

This clone was detected many times. The genes are TRGV9 and TRGJ1 or TRGJ2. Matching the DNA to germline supplied the J gene, which TCRdb does not give. Trimming took 12 bases from V and 8 from J; bases not matched to a gene: 25. From germline, CDR1 is GITISATS and CDR2 ISYDGTV (reference sequence). CDR3 length: 15 amino acids. CDR3 bases: TGTGCCGCCCCCTGGCCAGATCTCGTTGCTGATAAGAAACTCTTT. It codes for CAAPWPDLVADKKLF.

A few counts support this clone. The protein recorded in TCRdb matches a much larger clone and deviates from this DNA's translation at residue 10, suggesting a read error; the protein here is obtained by translating the DNA. This sequence joins TRGV5 and TRGJ1 or TRGJ2. No J segment appears in TCRdb, so it was assigned here by matching the sequence to germline. The CDR3 is 13 residues long. Germline trimming cut 0 bases from V and 11 bases from J; bases unmatched to any gene: 10. Germline V gene lookup returns CDR1 VINAFY and CDR2 YDVSNSKD. The CDR3 DNA sequence: TGTGCCACCTGGGACAGGCCAGCGTATGAGAAACTCTTT. Translated: CATWDRPAYEKLF.

A remark on this clone: This likely traces to a read error, being one base from a far larger clone. Other DNA sequences within the sample encode an identical CDR3. The genes are TRGV9 and TRGJ1 or TRGJ2. TCRdb supplies no J gene; here it was assigned by aligning the nucleotide sequence to germline. The CDR3 is 11 residues long. Germline V gene sequence: CDR1 GITISATS, CDR2 ISYDGTV (reference sequence). The chain's CDR3 is CALWEEHKKLF. For the CDR3, the DNA is TGTGCCCTGTGGGAGGAACATAAGAAACTCTTT.

This clone was observed at least ten times. V and J are TRGV2 and TRGJ1 or TRGJ2. The germline gives CDR1 EGSNGY, CDR2 YDSYNSKV. The CDR3 runs 13 residues. The V segment lost 1 base and the J segment 9 bases; nucleotides outside the gene matches: 9. The CDR3 DNA reads as TGTGCCACCTGGGACGGCATAACGGGTAAGAAACTCTTT. This encodes CATWDGITGKKLF.

This clone was counted a few times. TCRdb's entry gives the protein of a much larger clone, which mismatches this DNA's translation at residue 4, likely from a read error; the protein reported here is translated from the DNA. Within the sample, other DNA sequences also encode this same CDR3. The rearrangement uses TRGV2 and TRGJ1 or TRGJ2. Here the J gene was assigned by germline matching of the DNA, as TCRdb has none. The CDR3 is 13 residues long. Germline V gene data show CDR1 as EGSNGY and CDR2 as YDSYNSKV. CDR3 sequence reads: CATRDGARYKKLF. In nucleotides, the CDR3 is TGTGCCACCCGGGACGGGGCGAGGTATAAGAAACTCTTT.

This clone showed up many times. Since a far larger clone is one base different, this is likely a read error. This chain links TRGV9 with TRGJP. Germline-derived CDR1 and CDR2 are GITISATS and ISYDGTV (reference sequence). CDR3 length: 17 amino acids. This CDR3 is CALWEVREELGEKIKVF. In DNA form, the CDR3 reads TGTGCCTTGTGGGAGGTGCGGGAAGAGTTGGGCGAAAAAATCAAGGTATTT.

Concerning this clone: A far larger clone is a single base away, which makes a read error likely. In the same sample, other DNA sequences code for this CDR3. The chain carries TRGV9 and TRGJ1 or TRGJ2. Here the J gene was assigned by germline matching of the DNA, as TCRdb has none. CDR1 and CDR2 from the germline V gene are GITISATS and ISYDGTV (reference sequence). This CDR3 spans 13 amino acids. CDR3 nucleotides: TGTGCCTTGTGGGAGGTCGATTATTACAAGAAACTCTTT. It is translated as CALWEVDYYKKLF.

This clone turned up a few times. With only one base between it and a far larger clone, this is likely a read error. The same CDR3 can be traced to other DNA sequences in this sample. This chain joins TRGV9 and TRGJ1 or TRGJ2. In the absence of a J gene in TCRdb, the DNA was matched to germline to assign it here. V lost 12 bases to trimming and J lost 1 base; unmatched junction nucleotides: 3. The CDR3 is made up of 10 amino acids. CDR1 and CDR2 (germline): GITISATS, ISYDGTV (reference sequence). The DNA of the CDR3 is TGTGCCCTAAATTATTATAAGAAACTCTTT. It is translated as CALNYYKKLF.

This clone was found a few times. A far bigger clonotype differs at one base, so this is likely a read error. Other DNA variants within this sample encode the same CDR3. This chain uses TRGV9 with TRGJ1 or TRGJ2. Since TCRdb gives no J gene, matching the DNA to germline was used here to assign it. In germline, CDR1 is GITISATS, CDR2 ISYDGTV (reference sequence). The CDR3 loop spans 15 amino acids. Trimming took 3 bases from V and 7 from J; bases not matched to a gene: 15. In nucleotides, the CDR3 is TGTGCCTTGTGGGAGTCTACAAACATTTACTATAAGAAACTCTTT. Translating gives CALWESTNIYYKKLF.

This clone was observed a handful of times. TCRdb's entry gives the protein of a much larger clone, which mismatches this DNA's translation at residue 4, likely from a read error; the protein reported here is translated from the DNA. The chain uses TRGV4 and TRGJ1 or TRGJ2. Germline CDR1 and CDR2: EGSTGY and YDSYTSSV. CDR3 length: 13 residues. The CDR3 DNA reads TGTGCCACCTTGGATGGGCATTACTGTAAGAAACTCTTT. Its translation is CATLDGHYCKKLF.

Of note for this clone: A far larger clone lies a single base away; this is likely a read error. V and J are TRGV9 and TRGJP. The J gene is not listed in TCRdb, so it was assigned here from a DNA match to germline. CDR3 size: 15 residues. In germline, CDR1 is GITISATS, CDR2 ISYDGTV (reference sequence). The DNA of the CDR3 is TGCGCCTTGTGGGAGGCCTATTTGGGCAAAAAAATCAAGGTATTT. Its protein is CALWEAYLGKKIKVF.